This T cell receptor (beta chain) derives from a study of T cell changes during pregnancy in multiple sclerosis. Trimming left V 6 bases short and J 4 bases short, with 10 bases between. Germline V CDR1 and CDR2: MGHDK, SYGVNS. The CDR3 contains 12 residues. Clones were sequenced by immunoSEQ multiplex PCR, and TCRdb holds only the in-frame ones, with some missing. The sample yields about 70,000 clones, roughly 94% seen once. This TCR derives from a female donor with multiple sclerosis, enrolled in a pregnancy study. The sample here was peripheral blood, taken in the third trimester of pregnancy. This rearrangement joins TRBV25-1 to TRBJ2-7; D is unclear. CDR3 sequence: CASSRLQYEQYF. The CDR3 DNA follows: TGTGCCAGCAGCCGTTTACAATACGAGCAGTACTTC.